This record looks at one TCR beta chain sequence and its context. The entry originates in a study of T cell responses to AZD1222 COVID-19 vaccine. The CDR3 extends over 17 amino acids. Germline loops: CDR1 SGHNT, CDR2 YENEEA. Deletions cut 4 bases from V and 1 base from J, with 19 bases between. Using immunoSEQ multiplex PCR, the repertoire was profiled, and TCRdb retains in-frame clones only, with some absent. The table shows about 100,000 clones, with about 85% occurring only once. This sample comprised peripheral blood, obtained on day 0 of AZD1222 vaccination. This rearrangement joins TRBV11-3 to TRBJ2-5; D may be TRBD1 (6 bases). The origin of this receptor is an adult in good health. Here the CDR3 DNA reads TGTGCCAGCAGCTCCTACTTCTCCGGACAGAGCCAAGAGACCCAGTACTTC. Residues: CASSSYFSGQSQETQYF.